Listed here are 26 T cell receptor beta chains from one sample, sequenced in a study of T-cell memory formation after mild COVID-19. TCRdb processed the 5' RACE reads anew with MiXCR; each CDR3 protein has one entry. The data hold roughly 120,000 distinct CDR3 sequences, with about a fifth observed a single time. Material: PBMCs or a T cell subset sorted from them (not recorded which). Receptors were obtained from a man between 18 and 29 years old who had mild COVID-19 (a few samples of this study predate the infection). Cell type and time point are not known.

V usage is TRBV7-9 and J usage is TRBJ2-5; 7 positions agree with TRBD1. The J segment lost 4 bases and the V segment lost 5 bases, leaving 13 bases of the junction unmatched. The CDR3 is 16 residues long. The germline V gene encodes CDR1 SEHNR and CDR2 FQNEAQ (reference sequence). This CDR3 reads CASSAQGTVARETQYF. The CDR3, as DNA: TGTGCCAGCAGCGCACAGGGGACCGTCGCTCGAGAGACCCAGTACTTC.

The V call is TRBV11-1, the J call TRBJ2-5; 12 positions agree with TRBD2. Germline-derived CDR1 and CDR2 are SGHAT and FQDESV (reference sequence). The J segment lost 6 bases and the V segment lost 5 bases, leaving 13 bases of the junction unmatched. The length of the CDR3 is 17 residues. CDR3 in amino acids: CASSDVSSGGATKTQYF. In nucleotides, the CDR3 is TGTGCCAGCAGCGACGTGTCTAGCGGGGGGGCCACGAAGACCCAGTACTTC.

J is TRBJ1-5 and V is TRBV4-1; D perhaps matches TRBD1 (6 bases). The V and J ends lost 2 bases and 7 bases respectively, with 15 bases between them. CDR1 and CDR2 (germline): MGHRA, YSYEKL. The CDR3 is made up of 15 amino acids. CDR3 DNA sequence: TGCGCCAGCAGCCAAACTACAGGGAGGGGACAGCCCCAGCATTTT. The encoded protein is CASSQTTGRGQPQHF.

The chain carries TRBV12-3 or TRBV12-4 and TRBJ1-1; D remains ambiguous. The CDR3 has 14 residues. V was clipped by 5 bases and J by 1 base, with 11 bases between them. The CDR3: CASSRPVGNTEAFF. As DNA, the CDR3 is TGTGCCAGCAGTAGGCCTGTGGGGAACACTGAAGCTTTCTTT.

This chain uses TRBV28 with TRBJ2-7; TRBD2 is a possible D gene (5 bases). Per germline, CDR1 MDHEN and CDR2 SYDVKM. The CDR3 runs to 12 residues. Trimming shortened V by 5 bases and J by 6 bases, and 11 bases separated the two germline ends. The CDR3 sequence: CASSRGLSEQYF. In DNA, the CDR3 is TGTGCCAGCAGTCGAGGGCTGTCCGAGCAGTACTTC.

This rearrangement joins TRBV4-3 to TRBJ1-1; D not resolved. Germline loops: CDR1 LGHNA, CDR2 YSLEER. The germline V and J ends were trimmed by 0 bases and 4 bases, with 12 bases remaining between them. The CDR3 consists of 15 residues. Written as DNA, the CDR3 is TGCGCCAGCAGCCAAGAGAGTATAGGGTTCACTGAAGCTTTCTTT. Its translation is CASSQESIGFTEAFF.

This chain links TRBV27 with TRBJ1-1; D might be TRBD1 (6 bases). CDR3 length equals 17 residues. Germline CDR1 is MNHEY and CDR2 is SMNVEV (reference sequence). V lost 5 bases to trimming and J lost 3 bases, with 22 bases between them. CDR3 loop: CASSPPRVGGGDTEAFF. As DNA, the CDR3 is TGTGCCAGCAGTCCCCCCCGGGTAGGGGGGGGAGACACTGAAGCTTTCTTT.

This clonotype was recorded a few times. The CDR3 DNA reads TGTGCCAGCAGTTTTGGTCAAACCTACGAGCAGTACTTC. Translating gives CASSFGQTYEQYF. The rearrangement joins TRBV27 to TRBJ2-7; no reliable D call. The CDR3 covers 13 residues. Germline CDR1 MNHEY, CDR2 SMNVEV (reference sequence). The ends were cut back, 3 bases at V and 2 bases at J, with 8 bases in the middle.

This clonotype appeared a few times. This chain links TRBV6-2 or TRBV6-3 with TRBJ2-3; D possibly corresponds to TRBD1 (6 bases). This CDR3 comprises 14 residues. V lost 11 bases and J lost 2, with 17 bases in between. From germline, CDR1 is MNHEY and CDR2 SVGEGT. CDR3 coding DNA: TGTGCCTCGACCACCGGGACAAACACAGATACGCAGTATTTT. Protein: CASTTGTNTDTQYF.

V gene TRBV11-2 combines with J gene TRBJ1-5, with TRBD1 identical over 8 bases. Germline CDR1 reads SGHAT; CDR2 reads FQNNGV. This CDR3 spans 15 amino acids. Trimming removed 1 base from V and 5 bases from J; junction bases left unmatched: 4. CDR3 sequence: CASSLAVTGDQPQHF. CDR3 DNA sequence: TGTGCCAGCAGCTTAGCGGTGACAGGGGATCAGCCCCAGCATTTT.

V usage is TRBV18 and J usage is TRBJ1-1; 9 bases line up with TRBD1. The ends lost 5 bases at V and 0 bases at J; junction bases unmatched: 7. This CDR3 is built from 16 residues. Germline V gene sequence: CDR1 KGHSH, CDR2 LQKENI. The CDR3 loop reads CASSANRGRMNTEAFF. DNA for the CDR3: TGTGCCAGCTCAGCAAACAGGGGGCGTATGAACACTGAAGCTTTCTTT.

This chain links TRBV28 with TRBJ2-1, with 7 bases matching TRBD1. After removal of 5 bases from V and 8 bases from J, the junction contained 3 bases not matched to a gene. The CDR3 loop spans 12 amino acids. Germline values: CDR1 MDHEN, CDR2 SYDVKM. The CDR3 coding sequence is TGTGCCAGCAGTACCACAGGGGATGAGCAGTTCTTC. It codes for CASSTTGDEQFF.

This clonotype showed up just a few times. V usage is TRBV20-1 and J usage is TRBJ1-1; a weak D match, TRBD1 (5 bases). Germline V gene lookup returns CDR1 DFQATT and CDR2 SNEGSKA (reference sequence). The ends were cut back, 0 bases at V and 1 base at J, with 18 bases in the middle. The CDR3 covers 17 residues. Written as DNA, the CDR3 is TGCAGTGCTAGAGATTGGCGGCGGGGCAGGAAGAACACTGAAGCTTTCTTT. Protein product: CSARDWRRGRKNTEAFF.

This clonotype has just a few counts. The chain employs TRBV7-2 and TRBJ1-2; 9 nucleotides align to TRBD1. Germline CDR1 SGHTA, CDR2 FQGNSA. With 0 bases clipped from V and 2 bases from J, the junction kept 7 bases outside the gene matches. The CDR3 is 17 residues long. As DNA, the CDR3 is TGTGCCAGCAGCTTAGCGGCCGGACAGGGGAGAAACTATGGCTACACCTTC. Its protein is CASSLAAGQGRNYGYTF. The complete variable domain, with remaining parts taken from reference TRBV7-2 and TRBJ1-2, reads GAGVSQSPSNKVTEKGKDVELRCDPISGHTALYWYRQSLGQGLEFLIYFQGNSAPDKSGLPSDRFSAERTGGSVSTLTIQRTQQEDSAVYLCASSLAAGQGRNYGYTFGSGTRLTVV.

This clonotype appeared a single time. The CDR3 nucleotides read TGTGCCTGGACAGGAGGGCCGCTCGAGCAGTACTTC. Protein: CAWTGGPLEQYF. The V call is TRBV30, the J call TRBJ2-7, with D possibly TRBD2 on 6 matching bases. Germline CDR1 GTSNPN, CDR2 SVGIG (reference sequence). Trimming took 4 bases from V and 6 from J, leaving 13 bases between them. The CDR3 consists of 12 residues.

V gene TRBV5-1 combines with J gene TRBJ2-7, with TRBD1 matching over 10 bases. Germline-derived CDR1 and CDR2 are SGHRS and YFSETQ. V was clipped by 4 bases and J by 8 bases; unmatched bases: 9. This CDR3 region has 14 residues. The CDR3 sequence is CASSPGTGVAQQYF. The CDR3, as DNA: TGCGCCAGCAGCCCCGGGACAGGGGTTGCGCAGCAGTACTTC.

This clonotype came up a few times. The chain has TRBV18 and TRBJ2-4; TRBD2 might be the D (5 bases). Trimming removed 5 bases at V and 0 bases at J, with 14 bases between. CDR3 length: 16 amino acids. Germline CDR1 is KGHSH and CDR2 is LQKENI. The CDR3 bases are TGTGCCAGCTCATCCTTGGACGGGGTAGCCAAAAACATTCAGTACTTC. Its protein product is CASSSLDGVAKNIQYF.

This chain uses TRBV23-1 with TRBJ1-4; no reliable D call. TRBV23-1 is flagged as an ORF with uncertain function. Trimming stripped 0 bases from V and 12 bases from J, with 14 bases between. The length of the CDR3 is 14 residues. The CDR3 bases are TGCGCCAGCAGTCAATCGAATGAGGCCCCCGAACTGTTTTTT. Its translation is CASSQSNEAPELFF.

V is TRBV12-3 or TRBV12-4 and J is TRBJ2-3; tentative D call: TRBD1 (6 bases). Trimming took off 4 bases at V and 2 bases at J, with 10 bases between the two ends. The CDR3 runs 14 residues. CDR3 loop: CASSYVGATDTQYF. CDR3 sequence (DNA): TGTGCCAGCAGTTACGTGGGGGCCACAGATACGCAGTATTTT.

The rearrangement joins TRBV9 to TRBJ1-2; D is uncertain. The V end was cut by 7 bases, the J end by 4 bases, with 11 bases between. From germline, CDR1 is SGDLS and CDR2 YYNGEE. The CDR3 is 12 amino acids. The CDR3 reads CASGPGPYGYTF. Here the CDR3 DNA reads TGTGCCAGCGGACCCGGACCCTATGGCTACACCTTC.

This clonotype has more than one count but fewer than ten. The chain is built from TRBV4-3 and TRBJ2-4, with D tentatively TRBD2 (6 bases). This CDR3 is built from 13 residues. The V and J ends lost 4 bases and 7 bases respectively, with 11 bases between them. From germline, CDR1 is LGHNA and CDR2 YSLEER. CDR3 sequence (DNA): TGCGCCAGCAGCCCGCGGGACGGGAACATTCAGTACTTC. Its protein product is CASSPRDGNIQYF.

In its sample, this clonotype was seen a few times. The rearrangement joins TRBV7-2 to TRBJ2-2; unclear D gene. The ends were cut back, 5 bases at V and 2 bases at J, with 15 bases in the middle. The CDR3 sequence is 16 residues long. Germline V lookup: CDR1 SGHTA, CDR2 FQGNSA. DNA of the CDR3: TGTGCCAGCAGCCCAACTGAAAAGATTAACACCGGGGAGCTGTTTTTT. Amino acids: CASSPTEKINTGELFF.

The rearrangement uses TRBV10-3 and TRBJ2-2, with TRBD1 identical over 9 bases. Per the germline V gene, CDR1 is ENHRY and CDR2 is SYGVKD. The CDR3 is 16 amino acids. V was clipped by 6 bases and J by 7 bases; unmatched bases: 12. The DNA for the CDR3 is TGTGCCATCAGCCACAACCGGGACAGGGCTGACGGGGAGCTGTTTTTT. Translated: CAISHNRDRADGELFF.

The V and J genes are TRBV7-2 and TRBJ2-3, with TRBD2 as a possible D gene (5 bases). V shed 7 bases and J shed 8 bases, with 10 bases lying between them. There are 11 residues in the CDR3. Germline lookup yields CDR1 SGHTA and CDR2 FQGNSA. CDR3 residues: CASTRRGTQYF. In nucleotides, the CDR3 is TGTGCCAGCACCCGCCGGGGTACGCAGTATTTT.

The CDR3: CAISRTADDTGELFF. CDR3 nucleotides: TGTGCCATCAGCAGGACGGCCGATGACACCGGGGAGCTGTTTTTT. The rearrangement uses TRBV10-3 and TRBJ2-2; no definite D call. This CDR3 has 15 amino acids. Trimming stripped 6 bases from V and 3 bases from J, with 14 bases between. From germline, CDR1 is ENHRY and CDR2 SYGVKD.

The gene calls are TRBV6-2 or TRBV6-3 and TRBJ2-1; D call uncertain. V was clipped by 3 bases and J by 7 bases, with 7 bases between them. This CDR3 region has 12 residues. CDR1 and CDR2 (germline): MNHEY, SVGEGT. CDR3 loop: CASSYLRNEQFF. DNA for the CDR3: TGTGCCAGCAGTTATTTGAGGAATGAGCAGTTCTTC.